What follows are 21 T cell receptor beta chains derived from one specimen sequenced in a study of cytomegalovirus exposure and HLA in healthy donors. A multiplex PCR was run with 60 Vbeta primers and 13 Jbeta primers. Produced via immunoSEQ multiplex PCR; TCRdb's table is partial and in-frame only. The repertoire consists of approximately 70,000 clones, with approximately 70% occurring once and the leading ten covering roughly 15%. Sequencing was carried out using PBMCs. These receptor sequences come from a male donor in good health and CMV-seropositive.

The chain combines TRBV9 with TRBJ1-6; 8 bases align to TRBD1. Trimming cost V 1 base and J 8 bases; bases outside gene matches: 5. CDR3 size: 15 residues. Germline-derived CDR1 and CDR2 are SGDLS and YYNGEE. CDR3 region: CASSVMGQEDSPLHF. For the CDR3, the DNA is TGTGCCAGCAGCGTAATGGGACAGGAAGATTCACCCCTCCACTTT.

The sample holds a few counts of this clone. The sample carries other DNA sequences with the same CDR3. The J gene is TRBJ1-5, the V gene TRBV30; D is perhaps TRBD1 (5 bases). Trimming stripped 1 base from V and 3 bases from J, with 7 bases between. This CDR3 has 13 residues. Germline V gene sequence: CDR1 GTSNPN, CDR2 SVGIG (reference sequence). The CDR3 here is CAWSGQLNQPQHF. The CDR3 DNA is TGTGCCTGGAGTGGACAGCTCAATCAGCCCCAGCATTTT. Filled out from reference TRBV30 and TRBJ1-5, the complete variable domain reads SQTIHQWPATLVQPVGSPLSLECTVEGTSNPNLYWYRQAAGRGLQLLFYSVGIGQISSEVPQNLSASRPQDRQFILSSKKLLLSDSGFYLCAWSGQLNQPQHFGDGTRLSIL.

The chain is built from TRBV10-2 and TRBJ1-4; a possible D gene is TRBD1 (6 bases). Germline CDR1 WSHSY, CDR2 SAAADI. V gave up 6 bases and J gave up 7 bases, with 15 bases separating them. The CDR3 contains 14 residues. The CDR3 nucleotides are TGCGCCAGCAGGGATCAGGGGAAGGGTGAAAAACTGTTTTTT. Translation gives CASRDQGKGEKLFF.

This clone has only one observation. The chain employs TRBV11-2 and TRBJ2-3; TRBD2 is a possible D gene (5 bases). V lost 5 bases and J lost 0, with 12 bases in between. The CDR3 contains 15 residues. CDR1 is SGHAT and CDR2 is FQNNGV in the germline V gene. CDR3 bases: TGTGCCAGCAGCCCCCGAGGGAGTAGCACAGATACGCAGTATTTT. This gives the protein CASSPRGSSTDTQYF.

The chain uses TRBV18 and TRBJ1-5, with D maybe TRBD1 (5 bases). V shed 3 bases and J shed 0 bases, with 9 bases lying between them. Germline assignment: CDR1 KGHSH and CDR2 LQKENI. The CDR3 is 15 residues long. In nucleotides, the CDR3 is TGTGCCAGCTCACCCTTACAGGATAGCAATCAGCCCCAGCATTTT. Translation: CASSPLQDSNQPQHF.

The chain recombines TRBV6-5 with TRBJ1-1; the match to TRBD1 covers 8 bases. CDR3 size: 14 residues. With 6 bases clipped from V and 3 bases from J, the junction kept 6 bases outside the gene matches. Germline CDR1 is MNHEY and CDR2 is SVGAGI. The CDR3 sequence: CASSTRTGHTEAFF. CDR3 sequence (DNA): TGTGCCAGCAGCACCCGGACAGGGCACACTGAAGCTTTCTTT.

This clone was found once. The chain carries TRBV9 and TRBJ2-7; 12 bases are shared with TRBD2. V trimming: 3 bases; J trimming: 5 bases; junction bases outside the gene matches: 3. Germline CDR1 reads SGDLS; CDR2 reads YYNGEE. The CDR3 contains 14 residues. CDR3 amino acids: CASSASGGADEQYF. In nucleotides, the CDR3 is TGTGCCAGCAGCGCTAGCGGGGGGGCGGACGAGCAGTACTTC. The whole variable domain, remainder taken from reference TRBV9 and TRBJ2-7, is DSGVTQTPKHLITATGQRVTLRCSPRSGDLSVYWYQQSLDQGLQFLIQYYNGEERAKGNILERFSAQQFPDLHSELNLSSLELGDSALYFCASSASGGADEQYFGPGTRLTVT.

The CDR3 reads CASDRQMNTEAFF. The CDR3 DNA sequence: TGTGCCAGCGACAGACAGATGAACACTGAAGCTTTCTTT. V and J are TRBV18 and TRBJ1-1, with D maybe TRBD1 (5 bases). CDR1 and CDR2 from the germline V gene are KGHSH and LQKENI. There are 13 residues in the CDR3. V lost 8 bases to trimming and J lost 0 bases, with 10 bases between them.

This clone appeared a single time. The genes are TRBV18 and TRBJ2-5; 9 bases match TRBD1. The length of the CDR3 is 15 residues. The V gene end was trimmed by 8 bases and the J gene end by 5 bases; junction bases not matched to a gene: 12. CDR1 is KGHSH, CDR2 LQKENI, per germline. Here the CDR3 DNA reads TGTGCCAGCACTACCACAGGGGGCTTAGGGGAGACCCAGTACTTC. Translation: CASTTTGGLGETQYF.

The chain uses TRBV29-1 and TRBJ1-1; D gene ambiguous. Germline CDR1 is SQVTM and CDR2 is ANQGSEA. The CDR3 has 10 residues. Trimming left V 7 bases short and J 1 base short, with 4 bases between. CDR3 residues: CSGENTEAFF. In DNA, the CDR3 is TGCAGCGGAGAGAACACTGAAGCTTTCTTT.

The chain employs TRBV7-6 and TRBJ2-3; 7 nucleotides match TRBD2. The CDR3 has 15 residues. Germline V lookup: CDR1 SGHVS, CDR2 FNYEAQ. With 1 base clipped from V and 1 base from J, the junction kept 2 bases outside the gene matches. The CDR3 reads CASSLGGGGTDTQYF. The CDR3 region has the DNA TGTGCCAGCAGCTTAGGTGGGGGGGGCACAGATACGCAGTATTTT.

This clone was seen more than once but under ten times. V gene TRBV6-6 combines with J gene TRBJ2-1; perhaps TRBD2 as D (7 bases). CDR3 length: 14 residues. Germline lookup yields CDR1 MNHNY and CDR2 SVGAGI (reference sequence). V was trimmed by 8 bases and J by 6 bases, leaving 17 bases between them. Here the CDR3 reads CASLRGGAANEQFF. The CDR3 DNA is TGTGCCAGCCTGCGAGGGGGGGCGGCCAATGAGCAGTTCTTC.

The rearrangement uses TRBV13 and TRBJ2-2; no firm D call. CDR3 size: 15 residues. Trimming removed 0 bases at V and 7 bases at J, with 12 bases between. Germline CDR1 is PRHDT and CDR2 is FYEKMQ (reference sequence). The CDR3 spells CASSLGTAPYGELFF. The CDR3 DNA is TGTGCCAGCAGCTTAGGCACCGCCCCCTACGGGGAGCTGTTTTTT.

This chain uses TRBV30 with TRBJ2-7; possibly TRBD1 for D (7 bases). This CDR3 spans 11 amino acids. Germline V gene lookup returns CDR1 GTSNPN and CDR2 SVGIG (reference sequence). With 2 bases removed from V and 11 bases from J, the gap between germline ends came to 13 bases. CDR3 sequence reads: CAWSSAGTEYF. The CDR3 DNA follows: TGTGCCTGGAGTTCGGCGGGGACAGAGTACTTC.

The chain combines TRBV5-1 with TRBJ2-1, with TRBD1 identical over 7 bases. The CDR3 totals 14 residues. Per the germline V gene, CDR1 is SGHRS and CDR2 is YFSETQ. With V trimmed by 0 bases and J by 6 bases, 3 bases remained unmatched. This chain's CDR3 is CASSLGQGGNEQFF. The CDR3 bases are TGCGCCAGCAGCTTGGGACAGGGCGGCAATGAGCAGTTCTTC.

This chain connects TRBV11-1 to TRBJ2-4; 9 bases fit TRBD1. The trim removed 0 bases at V and 8 bases at J, leaving 5 bases unmatched. The CDR3 extends over 15 amino acids. Germline V CDR1 and CDR2: SGHAT, FQDESV (reference sequence). DNA of the CDR3: TGTGCCAGCAGCTTAGCCGGACAGGGGTGGGACATTCAGTACTTC. This gives the protein CASSLAGQGWDIQYF.

The chain has TRBV5-8 and TRBJ1-5; the D is unclear. Trimming removed 0 bases from V and 2 bases from J, with 9 bases in between. The CDR3 is 15 residues long. Germline V lookup: CDR1 SGHTS, CDR2 YDEGEE. The CDR3 DNA is TGTGCCAGCAGCTTGGGCCAGATGGGCAATCAGCCCCAGCATTTT. Amino acid sequence: CASSLGQMGNQPQHF. The complete variable domain, with remaining parts taken from reference TRBV5-8 and TRBJ1-5, reads EAGVTQSPTHLIKTRGQQATLRCSPISGHTSVYWYQQALGLGLQFLLWYDEGEERNRGNFPPRFSGRQFPNYSSELNVNALELEDSALYLCASSLGQMGNQPQHFGDGTRLSIL.

The chain joins TRBV7-9 to TRBJ1-5; TRBD1 agrees at 9 bases. V was pared by 7 bases and J by 8 bases, with 6 bases of the junction left unmatched. The CDR3 length is 13 residues. The germline V gene has CDR1 SEHNR and CDR2 FQNEAQ (reference sequence). DNA for the CDR3: TGTGCCAGCACCGGCCGGGACAGGGAGCCCCAGCATTTT. This translates into CASTGRDREPQHF. Full variable domain (missing parts from reference TRBV7-9 and TRBJ1-5): DTGVSQNPRHKITKRGQNVTFRCDPISEHNRLYWYRQTLGQGPEFLTYFQNEAQLEKSRLLSDRFSAERPKGSFSTLEIQRTEQGDSAMYLCASTGRDREPQHFGDGTRLSIL.

This chain connects TRBV2 to TRBJ2-7; 7 bases line up with TRBD1. Germline V gives CDR1 SNHLY, CDR2 FYNNEI. J lost 5 bases, V lost 1 base, and 5 bases had no gene match. The CDR3 runs 14 residues. CDR3 amino acids: CASSEENRGHEQYF. The CDR3 bases are TGTGCCAGCAGTGAAGAAAACAGGGGACACGAGCAGTACTTC.

The chain has TRBV7-6 and TRBJ2-1; TRBD2 agrees at 14 bases. CDR1 and CDR2 from the germline V gene are SGHVS and FNYEAQ. J was trimmed by 2 bases and V by 3 bases; bases with no gene match: 9. The CDR3 sequence is 19 residues long. The CDR3 is CASSFPTSGGAGPYNEQFF. In DNA form, the CDR3 reads TGTGCCAGCAGCTTCCCGACTAGCGGGGGGGCCGGGCCCTACAATGAGCAGTTCTTC.

The CDR3 region has the DNA TGTGCCAGCAGCTTATCCCACAGGGGGGGGTCGTATGGCTACACCTTC. Amino acids: CASSLSHRGGSYGYTF. This chain joins TRBV7-2 and TRBJ1-2; 8 bases match TRBD1. Germline V gives CDR1 SGHTA, CDR2 FQGNSA. This CDR3 has 16 residues. J gave up 5 bases and V 2 bases, and 10 bases lay outside the gene matches.